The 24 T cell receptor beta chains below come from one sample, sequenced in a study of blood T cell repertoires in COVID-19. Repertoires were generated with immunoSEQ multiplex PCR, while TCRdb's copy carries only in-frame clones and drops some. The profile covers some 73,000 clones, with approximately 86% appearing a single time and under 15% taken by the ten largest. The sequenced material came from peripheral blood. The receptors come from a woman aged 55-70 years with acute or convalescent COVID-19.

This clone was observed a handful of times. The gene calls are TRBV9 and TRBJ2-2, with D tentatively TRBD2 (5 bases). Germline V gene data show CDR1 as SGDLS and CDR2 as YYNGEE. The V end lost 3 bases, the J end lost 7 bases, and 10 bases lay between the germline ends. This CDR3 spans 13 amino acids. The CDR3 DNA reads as TGTGCCAGCAGCGGGGGAGCCAGCGGGGAGCTGTTTTTT. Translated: CASSGGASGELFF.

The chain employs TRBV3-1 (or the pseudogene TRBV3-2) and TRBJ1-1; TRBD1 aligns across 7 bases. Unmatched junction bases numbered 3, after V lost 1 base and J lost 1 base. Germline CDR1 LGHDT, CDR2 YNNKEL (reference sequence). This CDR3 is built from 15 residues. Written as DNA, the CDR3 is TGTGCCAGCAGCCAAGCCGGGGACAGGAACACTGAAGCTTTCTTT. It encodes CASSQAGDRNTEAFF.

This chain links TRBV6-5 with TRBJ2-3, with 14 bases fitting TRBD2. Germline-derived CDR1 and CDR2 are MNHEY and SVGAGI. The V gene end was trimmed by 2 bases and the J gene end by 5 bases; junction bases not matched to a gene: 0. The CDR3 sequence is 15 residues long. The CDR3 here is CASSYGTSGGDTQYF. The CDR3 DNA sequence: TGTGCCAGCAGTTACGGGACTAGCGGGGGAGATACGCAGTATTTT.

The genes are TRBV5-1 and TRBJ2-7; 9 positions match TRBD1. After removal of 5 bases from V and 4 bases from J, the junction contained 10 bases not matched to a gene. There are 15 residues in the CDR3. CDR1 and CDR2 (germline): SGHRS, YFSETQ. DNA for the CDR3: TGCGCCAGCAGGCTTTGGGACAGGGAAGATTACGAGCAGTACTTC. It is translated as CASRLWDREDYEQYF.

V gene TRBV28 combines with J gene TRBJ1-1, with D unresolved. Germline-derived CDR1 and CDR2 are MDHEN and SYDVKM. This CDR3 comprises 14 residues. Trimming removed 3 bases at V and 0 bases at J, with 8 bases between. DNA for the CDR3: TGTGCCAGCAGTTTCCGAGGTTTGAACACTGAAGCTTTCTTT. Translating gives CASSFRGLNTEAFF.

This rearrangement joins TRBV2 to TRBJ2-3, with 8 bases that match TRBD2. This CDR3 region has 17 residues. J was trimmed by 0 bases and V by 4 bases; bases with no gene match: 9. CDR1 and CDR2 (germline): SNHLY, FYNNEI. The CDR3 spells CASSGLAGGSSTDTQYF. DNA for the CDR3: TGTGCCAGCAGTGGGCTGGCGGGGGGTTCTAGCACAGATACGCAGTATTTT.

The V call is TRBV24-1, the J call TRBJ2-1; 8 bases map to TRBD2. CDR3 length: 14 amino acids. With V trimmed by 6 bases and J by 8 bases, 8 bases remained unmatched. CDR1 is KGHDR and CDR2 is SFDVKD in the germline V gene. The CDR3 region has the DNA TGTGCCACCAGTTCGGGGGGGGCGGTAGATGAGCAGTTCTTC. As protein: CATSSGGAVDEQFF.

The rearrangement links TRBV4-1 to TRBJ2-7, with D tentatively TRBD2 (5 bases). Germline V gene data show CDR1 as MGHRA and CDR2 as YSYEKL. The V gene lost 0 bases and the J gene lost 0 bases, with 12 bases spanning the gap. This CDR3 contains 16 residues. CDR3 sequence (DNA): TGCGCCAGCAGCCAAGATCGTTCGGGGAGCTCCTACGAGCAGTACTTC. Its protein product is CASSQDRSGSSYEQYF.

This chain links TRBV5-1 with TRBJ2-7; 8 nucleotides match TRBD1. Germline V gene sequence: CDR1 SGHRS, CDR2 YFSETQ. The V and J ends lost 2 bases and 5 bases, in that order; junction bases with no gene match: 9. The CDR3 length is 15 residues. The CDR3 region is CASSLGTGFLDEQYF. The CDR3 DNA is TGCGCCAGCAGCTTAGGGACAGGTTTCCTAGACGAGCAGTACTTC. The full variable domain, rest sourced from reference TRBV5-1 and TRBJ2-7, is KAGVTQTPRYLIKTRGQQVTLSCSPISGHRSVSWYQQTPGQGLQFLFEYFSETQRNKGNFPGRFSGRQFSNSRSEMNVSTLELGDSALYLCASSLGTGFLDEQYFGPGTRLTVT.

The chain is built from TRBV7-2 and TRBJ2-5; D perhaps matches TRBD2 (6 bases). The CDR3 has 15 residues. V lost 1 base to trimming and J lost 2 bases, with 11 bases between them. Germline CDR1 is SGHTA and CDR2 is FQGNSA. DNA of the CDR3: TGTGCCAGCAGCTTAGTTAGCGGAGAGCAAGAGACCCAGTACTTC. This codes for CASSLVSGEQETQYF.

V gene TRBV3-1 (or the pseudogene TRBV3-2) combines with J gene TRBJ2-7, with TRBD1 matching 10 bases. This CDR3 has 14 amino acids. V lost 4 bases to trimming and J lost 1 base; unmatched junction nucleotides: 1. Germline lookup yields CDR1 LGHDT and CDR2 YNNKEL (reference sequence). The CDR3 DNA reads TGTGCCAGCAGCCGGGACAGGGGATCCTACGAGCAGTACTTC. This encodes CASSRDRGSYEQYF.

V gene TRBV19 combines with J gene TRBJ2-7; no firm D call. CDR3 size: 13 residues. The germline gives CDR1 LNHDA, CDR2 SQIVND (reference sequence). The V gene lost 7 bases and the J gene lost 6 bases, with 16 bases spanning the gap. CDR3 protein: CASTAPGSSEQYF. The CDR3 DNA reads TGTGCCAGTACCGCCCCGGGTTCGAGCGAGCAGTACTTC.

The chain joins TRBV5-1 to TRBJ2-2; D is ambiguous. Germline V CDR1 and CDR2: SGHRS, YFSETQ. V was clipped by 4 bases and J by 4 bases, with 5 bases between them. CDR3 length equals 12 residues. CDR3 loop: CASSPGTGELFF. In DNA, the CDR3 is TGCGCCAGCAGCCCGGGCACCGGGGAGCTGTTTTTT.

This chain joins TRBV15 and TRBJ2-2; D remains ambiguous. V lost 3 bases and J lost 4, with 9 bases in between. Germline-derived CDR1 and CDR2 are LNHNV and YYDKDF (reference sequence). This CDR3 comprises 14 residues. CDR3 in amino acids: CATSSQLATGELFF. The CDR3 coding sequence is TGTGCCACCAGCAGCCAATTAGCCACCGGGGAGCTGTTTTTT.

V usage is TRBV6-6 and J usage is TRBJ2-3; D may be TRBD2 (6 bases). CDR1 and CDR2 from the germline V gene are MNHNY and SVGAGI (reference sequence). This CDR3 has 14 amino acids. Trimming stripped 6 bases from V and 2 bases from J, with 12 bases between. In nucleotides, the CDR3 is TGTGCCAGCAGAGACGGGGGATTCACAGATACGCAGTATTTT. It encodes CASRDGGFTDTQYF.

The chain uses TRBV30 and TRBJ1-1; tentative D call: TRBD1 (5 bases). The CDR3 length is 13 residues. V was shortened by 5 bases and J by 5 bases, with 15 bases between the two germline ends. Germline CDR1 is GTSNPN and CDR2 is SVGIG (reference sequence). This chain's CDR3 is CAWLWRGGTEAFF. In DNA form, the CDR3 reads TGTGCCTGGCTCTGGAGGGGAGGAACTGAAGCTTTCTTT.

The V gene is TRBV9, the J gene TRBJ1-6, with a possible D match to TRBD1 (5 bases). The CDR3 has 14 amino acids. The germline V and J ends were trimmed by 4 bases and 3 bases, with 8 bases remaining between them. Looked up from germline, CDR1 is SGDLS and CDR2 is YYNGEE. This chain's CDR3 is CASSPDSYNSPLHF. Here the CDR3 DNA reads TGTGCCAGCAGCCCCGACAGCTATAATTCACCCCTCCACTTT.

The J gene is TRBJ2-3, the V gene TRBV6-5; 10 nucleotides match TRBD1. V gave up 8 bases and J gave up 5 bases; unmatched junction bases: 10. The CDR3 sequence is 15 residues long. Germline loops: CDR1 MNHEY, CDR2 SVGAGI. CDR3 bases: TGTGCCAGCGGGACAGGGGCTTCGATGGGAGATACGCAGTATTTT. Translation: CASGTGASMGDTQYF.

This CDR3 is CASSLSERRQQYF. DNA for the CDR3: TGTGCCAGCAGTTTATCTGAACGGCGGCAGCAGTACTTC. The J gene is TRBJ2-7, the V gene TRBV27; D gene unclear. This CDR3 contains 13 residues. Trimming shortened V by 0 bases and J by 8 bases, and 11 bases separated the two germline ends. Germline-derived CDR1 and CDR2 are MNHEY and SMNVEV (reference sequence).

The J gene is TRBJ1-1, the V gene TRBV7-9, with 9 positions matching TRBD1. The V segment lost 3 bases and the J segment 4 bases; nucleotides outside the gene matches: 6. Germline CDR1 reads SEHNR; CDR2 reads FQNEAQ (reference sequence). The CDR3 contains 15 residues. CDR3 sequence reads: CASSLPGQGSTEAFF. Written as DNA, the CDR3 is TGTGCCAGCAGCTTGCCGGGACAGGGTAGCACTGAAGCTTTCTTT.

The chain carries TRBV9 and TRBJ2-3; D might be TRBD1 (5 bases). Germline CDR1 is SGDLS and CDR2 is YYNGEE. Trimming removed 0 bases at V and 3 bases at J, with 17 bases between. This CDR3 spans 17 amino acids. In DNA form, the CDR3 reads TGTGCCAGCAGCGTAGCTGGGCGGACACCACTAACAGATACGCAGTATTTT. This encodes CASSVAGRTPLTDTQYF.

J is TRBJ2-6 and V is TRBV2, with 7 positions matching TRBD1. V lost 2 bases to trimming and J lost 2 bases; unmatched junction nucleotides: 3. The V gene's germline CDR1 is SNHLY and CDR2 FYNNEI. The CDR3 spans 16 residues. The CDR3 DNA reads TGTGCCAGCAGTGAACTAACAGGGGCTGGGGCCAACGTCCTGACTTTC. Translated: CASSELTGAGANVLTF. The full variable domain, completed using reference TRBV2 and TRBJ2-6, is EPEVTQTPSHQVTQMGQEVILRCVPISNHLYFYWYRQILGQKVEFLVSFYNNEISEKSEIFDDQFSVERPDGSNFTLKIRSTKLEDSAMYFCASSELTGAGANVLTFGAGSRLTVL.

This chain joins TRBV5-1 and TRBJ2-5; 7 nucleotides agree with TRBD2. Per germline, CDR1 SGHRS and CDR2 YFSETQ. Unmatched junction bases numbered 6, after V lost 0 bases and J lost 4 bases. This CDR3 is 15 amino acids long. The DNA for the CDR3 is TGCGCCAGCAGCTTGGGTAGAGGCGGGGGAGAGACCCAGTACTTC. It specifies CASSLGRGGGETQYF.

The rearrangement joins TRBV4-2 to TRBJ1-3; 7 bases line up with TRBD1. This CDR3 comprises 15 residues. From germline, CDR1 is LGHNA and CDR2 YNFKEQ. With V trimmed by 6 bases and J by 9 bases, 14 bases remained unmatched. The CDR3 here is CASSTLEPGGLTIYF. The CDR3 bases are TGTGCCAGCAGTACCCTGGAACCAGGGGGGCTCACCATATATTTT.